One and the same sample provided the 10 T cell receptor beta chains below, sequenced in a study of cytomegalovirus exposure and HLA in healthy donors. The PCR was carried out with 60 Vbeta primers and 13 Jbeta primers. Data came from immunoSEQ multiplex PCR; TCRdb stores just in-frame clones and leaves some out. The sample lists about 130,000 clones; over 80% were seen once. The source material was PBMCs. The source is a boy between 10 and 17 years old in good health and CMV-seronegative.

This clone appeared a single time. V is TRBV30 and J is TRBJ1-6, with 7 bases fitting TRBD1. Germline loops: CDR1 GTSNPN, CDR2 SVGIG (reference sequence). V gave up 3 bases and J gave up 0 bases; unmatched junction bases: 2. This CDR3 has 15 residues. The CDR3 spells CAWRGDSSYNSPLHF. CDR3 DNA sequence: TGTGCCTGGAGAGGGGACAGCTCCTATAATTCACCCCTCCACTTT.

The rearrangement links TRBV16 to TRBJ1-2, with TRBD1 identical over 7 bases. Germline V gene lookup returns CDR1 KGHSY and CDR2 FQNENV. CDR3 length equals 16 residues. V was clipped by 4 bases and J by 4 bases; unmatched bases: 12. The CDR3 coding sequence is TGTGCCAGCAGCCTCTTACAGGGGAGTATGGTCTATGGCTACACCTTC. Protein sequence: CASSLLQGSMVYGYTF.

V usage is TRBV5-4 and J usage is TRBJ1-1; tentatively, D is TRBD1 (5 bases). The V end was cut by 4 bases, the J end by 0 bases, with 16 bases between. This CDR3 has 16 residues. The germline gives CDR1 SGHNT, CDR2 YYREEE (reference sequence). CDR3 bases: TGTGCCAGCAGCCCAGGAACAGGTGTCATGAACACTGAAGCTTTCTTT. Residues: CASSPGTGVMNTEAFF.

V gene TRBV29-1 combines with J gene TRBJ2-1; D possibly corresponds to TRBD2 (5 bases). Germline loops: CDR1 SQVTM, CDR2 ANQGSEA. The CDR3 spans 11 residues. The CDR3 spells CSTHSGGGQFF. DNA for the CDR3: TGCAGTACCCACAGCGGCGGAGGGCAGTTCTTC.

The genes are TRBV13 and TRBJ1-2, with 11 nucleotides matching TRBD1. V shed 1 base and J 4 bases; nucleotides not matched to a gene: 5. Germline values: CDR1 PRHDT, CDR2 FYEKMQ (reference sequence). This CDR3 is 16 amino acids long. CDR3 DNA sequence: TGTGCCAGCAGCTTAGCAGCGGGACAGGGGGTCTATGGCTACACCTTC. Protein product: CASSLAAGQGVYGYTF.

The gene calls are TRBV5-6 and TRBJ1-2; tentative D call: TRBD1 (5 bases). V lost 7 bases and J 6 bases, leaving 16 bases between the germline ends. CDR3 length: 13 residues. Germline-derived CDR1 and CDR2 are SGHDT and YYEEEE. CDR3 DNA: TGTGCCAGCCGCCGGGGTGGGGGGGATGGCTACACCTTC. Protein sequence: CASRRGGGDGYTF.

The genes are TRBV5-4 and TRBJ2-2; D is perhaps TRBD1 (7 bases). With 3 bases removed from V and 3 bases from J, the gap between germline ends came to 18 bases. This CDR3 region has 17 residues. Germline V gene data show CDR1 as SGHNT and CDR2 as YYREEE (reference sequence). CDR3: CASSSSTGRPHTGELFF. CDR3 in DNA: TGTGCCAGCAGCTCCTCGACAGGGAGGCCCCACACCGGGGAGCTGTTTTTT.

The chain carries TRBV30 and TRBJ1-6; 9 bases map to TRBD1. The V gene's germline CDR1 is GTSNPN and CDR2 SVGIG (reference sequence). The CDR3 loop spans 15 amino acids. After removal of 5 bases from V and 7 bases from J, the junction contained 9 bases not matched to a gene. The CDR3 DNA follows: TGTGCCTGGGGTCGGGGACAGGGCTGGAATTCACCCCTCCACTTT. Protein product: CAWGRGQGWNSPLHF.

The V and J genes are TRBV10-3 and TRBJ1-5; TRBD1 agrees at 9 bases. The CDR3 is 13 amino acids. From germline, CDR1 is ENHRY and CDR2 SYGVKD. The V and J ends lost 6 bases and 5 bases, in that order; junction bases with no gene match: 2. DNA for the CDR3: TGTGCCATCAGCCGGACAGGGGATCAGCCCCAGCATTTT. Translation gives CAISRTGDQPQHF.

This CDR3 is CASSPGQGPTSGANVLTF. The CDR3 region has the DNA TGCGCCAGCAGCCCAGGACAGGGGCCAACTTCTGGGGCCAACGTCCTGACTTTC. The chain uses TRBV4-1 and TRBJ2-6; 9 positions agree with TRBD1. The CDR3 has 18 residues. The V gene's germline CDR1 is MGHRA and CDR2 YSYEKL. Trimming took 4 bases from V and 1 from J; bases not matched to a gene: 8.